What follows is one TCR beta chain and its context. What it binds is unknown. The sample originates from a study of OX40 agonist ivuxolimab in advanced cancers. Overall study: Enrolled patients in dose escalation had cancers that were hepatocellular carcinoma, melanoma, renal cell or head and neck cancer. Findings and limits, study-wide: Dosing at 0.1 to 3.0 mg/kg was accompanied by clonal expansion of CD4+ and CD8+ blood T cells by week 6.

Clones were sequenced by immunoSEQ multiplex PCR, and TCRdb holds only the in-frame ones, with some missing. The sample holds just under 95,000 clones; roughly 84% are singletons and the top ten take around 0.28%. Germline V gives CDR1 SGHRS, CDR2 YFSETQ. The CDR3 has 19 residues. V lost 3 bases to trimming and J lost 11 bases; unmatched junction nucleotides: 27. The sequence derives from an adult with an advanced solid tumor such as melanoma, head and neck, liver or kidney cancer. The sequenced sample was CD4+ or CD8+ T cells sorted from blood, obtained in a trial of the OX40 agonist ivuxolimab. The V gene is TRBV5-1, the J gene TRBJ1-2; 8 nucleotides line up with TRBD1. The CDR3 DNA reads TGCGCCAGCAGCTCGGGCCGGCCCGGGACAGGAAGTGATTTTGTGCGGTACACCTTC. This encodes CASSSGRPGTGSDFVRYTF.